The entry below gives a single TCR beta chain sequence along with its context. It lacks a known antigen. Per-nucleotide qualities are absent, and no much larger clonotype sits a single base away. TCRbeta CDR3 regions were amplified from genomic DNA by means of the immunoSEQ Assay, a bias-controlled multiplex PCR. The published analysis was carried out like this. The number of nucleated cells in each sample was estimated by amplification of reference gene primers within the assay. Sequence reads were collapsed and filtered to measure the absolute abundance of every unique TCRbeta CDR3 rearrangement. For each sample, productive Simpson clonality was calculated by taking the square root of Simpson's diversity index across productive rearrangements. TCRdb carries this immuneACCESS record with in-frame sequences only. Its versions omit some clonotypes, under half of them owing to an unresolved V gene in the studies checked, with the rest unexplained. The D gene and trimming were derived from the DNA, and the V and J assignments and clone size from that table. Counted in this sample were about 70,000 clones; about four fifths of them appeared once. Clones ranked in the top ten supply roughly 18% of the sample.

This entry belongs to a study of blood T cell repertoires in COVID-19 (dated by TCRdb to 2020 to 2022). Regarding the study in general: The collaborator samples originated in the United States, Italy and Spain and spanned the acute and convalescent phases of COVID-19. The material from the prospective study consisted of cDNA or gDNA derived from T cells, B-cell-depleted T cells, or PBMCs. Deeply sampled blood TCRbeta repertoires from subjects exposed to, actively infected with, or recovered from COVID-19 were included in the dataset. A freely available public database, intended as a resource for researchers studying the immune response to SARS-CoV-2, is where the repertoires were released. Samples were obtained from the ongoing ImmuneRACE study (first 160 participants) and from about 1,300 subjects provided by 6 global collaborators. Sample metadata almost always included a de-identified subject ID, COVID-19 status, age in years and sex. Where available, HLA class I and class II types were obtained from metadata supplied by the sample provider rather than from assay-based typing. Paper-wide results and their limitations: Clinical and demographic metadata were provided uncurated, with the amount varying by source and participant.

V is cut by 4 bases and J by 4 bases, and the space between the germline ends is 11 bases. Per the germline V gene, LGHNA is the CDR1 and YSLEER is the CDR2. Reading from cysteine to phenylalanine, the CDR3 counts 13 amino acids. Solely the CDR3 DNA is kept, with 39 bases framed from the first base. A second Seattle source provided samples from volunteer blood donors who had recovered from COVID-19. Collaborating institutions collected whole blood in K2EDTA tubes following their own protocols. For TCRbeta analysis, collaborators shipped samples as frozen whole blood, isolated PBMCs, or DNA extracted from either of those sample types.

The specimen sequenced was peripheral blood. The rearrangement joined TRBV4-3 to TRBJ2-7; the D gene is perhaps TRBD2, from 5 matching bases. The sequence derives from a man aged 65 to 79 who had recovered from COVID-19. Read as DNA, the sequence is TGCGCCAGCAGCCGGAGCGAGGGATACGAGCAGTACTTC. It translates as CASSRSEGYEQYF.